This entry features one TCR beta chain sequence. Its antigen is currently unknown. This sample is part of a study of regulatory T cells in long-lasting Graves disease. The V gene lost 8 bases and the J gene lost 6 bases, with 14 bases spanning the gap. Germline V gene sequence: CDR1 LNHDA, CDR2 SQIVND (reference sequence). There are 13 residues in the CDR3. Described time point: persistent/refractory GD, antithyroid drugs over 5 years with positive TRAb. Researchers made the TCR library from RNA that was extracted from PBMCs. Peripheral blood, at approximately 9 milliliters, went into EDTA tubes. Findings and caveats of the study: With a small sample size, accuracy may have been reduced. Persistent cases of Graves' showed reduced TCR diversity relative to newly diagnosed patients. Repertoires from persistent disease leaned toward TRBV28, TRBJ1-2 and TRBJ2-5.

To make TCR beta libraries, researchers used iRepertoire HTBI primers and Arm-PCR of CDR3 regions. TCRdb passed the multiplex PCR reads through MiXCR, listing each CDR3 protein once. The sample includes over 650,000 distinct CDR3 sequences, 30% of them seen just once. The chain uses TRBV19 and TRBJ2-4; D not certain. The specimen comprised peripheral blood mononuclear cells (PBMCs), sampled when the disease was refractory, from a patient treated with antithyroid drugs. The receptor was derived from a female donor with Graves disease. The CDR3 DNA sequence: TGTGCCAGTGTAGACGGGCCTTCAAACATTCAGTACTTC. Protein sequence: CASVDGPSNIQYF.